The 5 T cell receptor beta chains below come from one sample, sequenced in a study of shared clonotypes between healthy human individuals. TCRdb's copy holds only in-frame clones and misses some; the assay was immunoSEQ multiplex PCR. The data show approximately 2.4 million clones, nearly 97% seen once. The sequencing input was naive CD4+ T cells sorted from blood. Specified subset: CD45RA+ positively selected. The receptor source for this set is a man aged 18-30 years in good health.

The rearrangement joins TRBV7-2 to TRBJ2-5; D is unresolved. The CDR3 loop spans 13 amino acids. Deletions cut 1 base from V and 5 bases from J, with 8 bases between. From germline, CDR1 is SGHTA and CDR2 FQGNSA. The CDR3 spells CASSLDSVETQYF. The CDR3 bases are TGTGCCAGCAGCTTAGATTCGGTGGAGACCCAGTACTTC.

This chain joins TRBV5-1 and TRBJ2-7; D is undetermined. The CDR3 covers 14 residues. V was trimmed by 1 base and J by 2 bases, leaving 10 bases between them. Per the germline V gene, CDR1 is SGHRS and CDR2 is YFSETQ. In DNA form, the CDR3 reads TGCGCCAGCAGCTTGTCCCCTGCTACCTACGAGCAGTACTTC. Its translation: CASSLSPATYEQYF.

The chain recombines TRBV29-1 with TRBJ1-2; D is uncertain. There are 16 residues in the CDR3. The ends were cut back, 1 base at V and 5 bases at J, with 20 bases in the middle. CDR1 and CDR2 from the germline V gene are SQVTM and ANQGSEA. For the CDR3, the DNA is TGCAGCGTTGAAGTGGCAGGCCTGTTAGACCCTTATGGCTACACCTTC. Translating it yields CSVEVAGLLDPYGYTF.

The rearrangement links TRBV19 to TRBJ2-7, with D possibly being TRBD1 (6 bases). With 9 bases removed from V and 1 base from J, the gap between germline ends came to 16 bases. The CDR3 covers 14 residues. CDR1 LNHDA and CDR2 SQIVND come from the germline V gene (reference sequence). The CDR3 is CASRTGRESYEQYF. DNA of the CDR3: TGTGCCAGCCGTACAGGGCGAGAGTCCTACGAGCAGTACTTC.

The rearrangement joins TRBV28 to TRBJ1-6; no clear D gene. V was pared by 6 bases and J by 11 bases, with 11 bases between. This CDR3 is 12 amino acids long. Germline V gene lookup returns CDR1 MDHEN and CDR2 SYDVKM. Here the CDR3 reads CASRPPLTPLHF. DNA for the CDR3: TGTGCCAGCAGACCCCCGCTTACACCCCTCCACTTT.